The following is a T cell receptor (beta chain) sequence with its context. Its antigen is not identified. CDR3 length: 13 residues. Trimming removed 3 bases from V and 2 bases from J, with 10 bases in between. Germline V gene sequence: CDR1 GTSNPN, CDR2 SVGIG (reference sequence). The treatment here: over 15 received Ad26.COV2.S at low or high dose, single or two shots; about 5 received placebo; per-sample allocation not given. Following the first vaccine or placebo injection, samples were taken on day 63. The sample originates from a study of Ad26.COV2.S vaccination and SARS-CoV-2 variants. The study's findings and limits: Vaccine and placebo recipients had comparable breadth of non-spike TCRs.

The protocol was immunoSEQ multiplex PCR, while the TCRdb copy is restricted to in-frame clones and leaves out a portion. This sample yields over 350,000 clones, of which around 85% are seen a single time; more than 3% belongs to the top ten. The sequencing here drew on peripheral blood, taken in a trial of Ad26.COV2.S vaccine versus placebo. V is TRBV30 and J is TRBJ2-5; no definite D call. The receptor was derived from a person aged 18-65 years who received the Ad26.COV2.S COVID-19 vaccine or a placebo. The CDR3 is CAWSFLAQETQYF. The CDR3 nucleotides read TGTGCCTGGAGCTTCTTAGCACAAGAGACCCAGTACTTC. Full variable domain (rest looked up from reference TRBV30 and TRBJ2-5): SQTIHQWPATLVQPVGSPLSLECTVEGTSNPNLYWYRQAAGRGLQLLFYSVGIGQISSEVPQNLSASRPQDRQFILSSKKLLLSDSGFYLCAWSFLAQETQYFGPGTRLLVL.